These 25 T cell receptor beta chains came from one sample sequenced in a study of T cell repertoires in cytomegalovirus infection. TCRdb re-called the reads through MiXCR, storing one row per CDR3 protein. Counted here are 150,000 to 200,000 distinct CDR3 sequences, about 21% occurring once; the ten biggest clones make up approximately 3%. Sequencing was carried out using PBMCs. The receptors shown here come from a human donor in good health (CMV status not recorded). Some clones in this sample may be carry-over from other donors' samples.

The chain combines TRBV6-5 with TRBJ1-2; 10 positions agree with TRBD1. In germline, CDR1 is MNHEY, CDR2 SVGAGI. The CDR3 loop spans 18 amino acids. The V segment lost 6 bases and the J segment 1 base; nucleotides outside the gene matches: 14. The CDR3 DNA reads TGTGCCAGCAGCGCACTGACAGGGGGCGGCGGGTATAACTATGGCTACACCTTC. This codes for CASSALTGGGGYNYGYTF.

This clonotype was seen ten or more times. The chain employs TRBV20-1 and TRBJ1-1; D gene ambiguous. Trimming removed 3 bases at V and 5 bases at J, with 10 bases between. Germline CDR1 and CDR2: DFQATT and SNEGSKA (reference sequence). The CDR3 totals 12 residues. The chain's CDR3 is CSASVGSTEAFF. CDR3 bases: TGCAGTGCTAGCGTGGGGAGTACTGAAGCTTTCTTT.

This clonotype was recorded many times. The chain uses TRBV7-2 and TRBJ1-5; D gene unclear. V was trimmed by 3 bases and J by 2 bases, leaving 11 bases between them. The CDR3 is 15 residues long. Germline CDR1 and CDR2: SGHTA and FQGNSA. The CDR3 bases are TGTGCCAGCAGCTTGGATTCTAGTGGCAATCAGCCCCAGCATTTT. Amino acid sequence: CASSLDSSGNQPQHF.

The V call is TRBV12-3 or TRBV12-4, the J call TRBJ1-1; D is uncertain. The CDR3 totals 14 residues. Trimming removed 1 base at V and 8 bases at J, with 14 bases between. The CDR3 region is CASSLGSGAWEAFF. CDR3 bases: TGTGCCAGCAGTTTAGGATCGGGCGCCTGGGAAGCTTTCTTT.

The chain has TRBV7-3 and TRBJ2-1; TRBD1 or TRBD2 may be the D gene (6 bases each). The V end was cut by 8 bases, the J end by 5 bases, with 13 bases between. CDR1 is SGHTA, CDR2 FQGTGA, per germline. CDR3 length: 13 amino acids. As DNA, the CDR3 is TGTGCCAGCGCGTTGGGGGGCAACAATGAGCAGTTCTTC. This codes for CASALGGNNEQFF.

This clonotype turned up a few times. The genes are TRBV4-1 and TRBJ1-1; D is perhaps TRBD1 (5 bases). The CDR3 consists of 14 residues. Germline CDR1 MGHRA, CDR2 YSYEKL. Trimming left V 0 bases short and J 4 bases short, with 9 bases between. In DNA form, the CDR3 reads TGCGCCAGCAGCCAAGAGGGGGTTCGCACTGAAGCTTTCTTT. Amino acids: CASSQEGVRTEAFF.

The chain combines TRBV20-1 with TRBJ1-5; no definite D call. CDR1 is DFQATT, CDR2 SNEGSKA, per germline (reference sequence). The CDR3 has 14 residues. Trimming took off 1 base at V and 0 bases at J, with 7 bases between the two ends. CDR3 bases: TGCAGTGCTAGAGCTGACTATAGCAATCAGCCCCAGCATTTT. Protein: CSARADYSNQPQHF.

This clonotype was found a few times. V is TRBV29-1 and J is TRBJ2-1, with TRBD2 matching 13 bases. Germline trimming cut 3 bases from V and 0 bases from J; bases unmatched to any gene: 2. The CDR3 loop spans 16 amino acids. The V gene's germline CDR1 is SQVTM and CDR2 ANQGSEA. CDR3 nucleotides: TGCAGCGTTGAGGGGACTAGCGGGGTCTCCTACAATGAGCAGTTCTTC. Its protein product is CSVEGTSGVSYNEQFF.

The CDR3 nucleotides are TGCGCCAGCAGTCACCGGGGGCGCAGGACCGGGGAGCTGTTTTTT. It translates to CASSHRGRRTGELFF. The V and J genes are TRBV23-1 and TRBJ2-2; D may be TRBD1 or TRBD2 (6 bases each). Being an ORF, TRBV23-1 has a function that is uncertain. CDR3 size: 15 residues. Trimming removed 3 bases at V and 5 bases at J, with 13 bases between.

This clonotype showed up just a few times. The chain carries TRBV28 and TRBJ1-2, with 8 nucleotides matching TRBD1. The germline gives CDR1 MDHEN, CDR2 SYDVKM. V gave up 7 bases and J gave up 0 bases; unmatched junction bases: 10. The CDR3 is 16 residues long. CDR3 sequence reads: CASTHLGTGSNYGYTF. The CDR3 DNA follows: TGTGCCAGCACCCATCTAGGGACAGGATCTAACTATGGCTACACCTTC.

V and J are TRBV27 and TRBJ2-1, with 9 bases fitting TRBD2. The V and J ends lost 7 bases and 7 bases, in that order; junction bases with no gene match: 14. This CDR3 has 16 residues. Germline values: CDR1 MNHEY, CDR2 SMNVEV (reference sequence). CDR3 DNA: TGTGCCAGCAACCCCGGTCGCGGGGGGGCCGAGAATGAGCAGTTCTTC. This gives the protein CASNPGRGGAENEQFF.

The chain joins TRBV25-1 to TRBJ2-2; TRBD2 matches at 11 bases. Germline V gives CDR1 MGHDK, CDR2 SYGVNS. With V trimmed by 4 bases and J by 3 bases, 7 bases remained unmatched. This CDR3 comprises 17 residues. The CDR3 sequence: CASSVISGGEDTGELFF. DNA of the CDR3: TGTGCCAGCAGTGTCATTAGCGGGGGGGAGGACACCGGGGAGCTGTTTTTT.

This chain links TRBV12-5 with TRBJ2-3; D is undetermined. Trimming shortened V by 9 bases and J by 4 bases, and 8 bases separated the two germline ends. Germline V CDR1 and CDR2: LGHNT, FRNRAP. The CDR3 is made up of 11 amino acids. CDR3 sequence (DNA): TGTGCTAGCTCGGTTTCAGATACGCAGTATTTT. It yields the protein CASSVSDTQYF.

V usage is TRBV6-1 and J usage is TRBJ2-7; D ambiguous. Trimming stripped 6 bases from V and 2 bases from J, with 11 bases between. This CDR3 has 13 residues. The V gene's germline CDR1 is MNHNS and CDR2 SASEGT. CDR3 DNA sequence: TGTGCCAGCAGATTCACCATTACCTACGAGCAGTACTTC. It encodes CASRFTITYEQYF.

The rearrangement joins TRBV7-2 to TRBJ2-7; perhaps TRBD2 as D (5 bases). This CDR3 spans 12 amino acids. V lost 3 bases to trimming and J lost 6 bases, with 9 bases between them. Per the germline V gene, CDR1 is SGHTA and CDR2 is FQGNSA. The CDR3 spells CASSFPGSEQYF. The CDR3 region has the DNA TGTGCCAGCAGCTTTCCGGGGAGCGAGCAGTACTTC. The variable domain in full, with the rest retrieved from reference TRBV7-2 and TRBJ2-7, is GAGVSQSPSNKVTEKGKDVELRCDPISGHTALYWYRQSLGQGLEFLIYFQGNSAPDKSGLPSDRFSAERTGGSVSTLTIQRTQQEDSAVYLCASSFPGSEQYFGPGTRLTVT.

The gene calls are TRBV7-2 and TRBJ2-5; TRBD1 matches at 7 bases. This CDR3 is built from 11 residues. J gave up 12 bases and V 1 base, and 2 bases lay outside the gene matches. From germline, CDR1 is SGHTA and CDR2 FQGNSA. The CDR3 nucleotides read TGTGCCAGCAGCTTAGAGGGGGCAAAGTACTTC. This sequence encodes CASSLEGAKYF. The full variable domain, rest sourced from reference TRBV7-2 and TRBJ2-5, is GAGVSQSPSNKVTEKGKDVELRCDPISGHTALYWYRQSLGQGLEFLIYFQGNSAPDKSGLPSDRFSAERTGGSVSTLTIQRTQQEDSAVYLCASSLEGAKYFGPGTRLLVL.

This clonotype was observed a handful of times. The rearrangement uses TRBV3-1 and TRBJ2-7; no reliable D call. Between the trimmed V and J ends, which lost 0 bases and 2 bases, there was a span of 11 bases. CDR3 size: 15 residues. Germline V gives CDR1 LGHDT, CDR2 YNNKEL (reference sequence). DNA of the CDR3: TGTGCCAGCAGCCAAGATCCCGCAAGAGCCTACGAGCAGTACTTC. Translating gives CASSQDPARAYEQYF.

CDR3 region: CASSLGSPDRETQYF. The CDR3 nucleotides read TGTGCCAGCAGCTTAGGCTCTCCGGACAGAGAGACCCAGTACTTC. The V call is TRBV7-8, the J call TRBJ2-5, with D perhaps TRBD1 (6 bases). Between the trimmed V and J ends, which lost 1 base and 4 bases, there was a span of 13 bases. This CDR3 spans 15 amino acids. The germline gives CDR1 SGHVS, CDR2 FQNEAQ.

The chain links TRBV5-5 to TRBJ2-3; TRBD2 matches 7 bases. The V and J ends lost 3 bases and 6 bases, in that order; junction bases with no gene match: 10. The CDR3 covers 15 residues. Germline lookup yields CDR1 SGHKS and CDR2 YYEKEE (reference sequence). CDR3 region: CASSSTSGKGDTQYF. The CDR3 DNA follows: TGTGCCAGCAGCTCTACAAGCGGGAAGGGGGATACGCAGTATTTT.

The V and J genes are TRBV6-2 or TRBV6-3 and TRBJ2-7, with TRBD2 as a possible D gene (6 bases). Between the trimmed V and J ends, which lost 4 bases and 0 bases, there was a span of 10 bases. CDR1 is MNHEY and CDR2 is SVGEGT in the germline V gene. CDR3 length: 14 residues. CDR3 in amino acids: CASSFSGTSYEQYF. The CDR3 DNA reads as TGTGCCAGCAGTTTTAGCGGTACCTCCTACGAGCAGTACTTC.

This chain joins TRBV18 and TRBJ1-2; TRBD1 matches at 9 bases. V lost 3 bases, J lost 6 bases, and 11 bases stayed unmatched. This CDR3 spans 16 amino acids. CDR1 and CDR2 (germline): KGHSH, LQKENI. The CDR3 region is CASSPPPGQGGHGYTF. Written as DNA, the CDR3 is TGTGCCAGCTCACCTCCTCCGGGACAGGGTGGTCATGGCTACACCTTC.

The table lists this clonotype with a few counts. The rearrangement joins TRBV29-1 to TRBJ2-1, with D possibly being TRBD2 (6 bases). With 7 bases removed from V and 2 bases from J, the gap between germline ends came to 9 bases. The CDR3 consists of 12 residues. Germline-derived CDR1 and CDR2 are SQVTM and ANQGSEA. In DNA form, the CDR3 reads TGCAGCGCTGAGCGGGCCTACAATGAGCAGTTCTTC. This translates into CSAERAYNEQFF.

This clonotype was recorded at least ten times. The chain couples TRBV7-3 to TRBJ2-5; perhaps D is TRBD1 or TRBD2 (5 bases each). Trimming took off 0 bases at V and 4 bases at J, with 15 bases between the two ends. Germline CDR1 is SGHTA and CDR2 is FQGTGA. This CDR3 comprises 16 residues. DNA of the CDR3: TGTGCCAGCAGCTTAACTTTTGCAGGGACGGGAGAGACCCAGTACTTC. Protein: CASSLTFAGTGETQYF.

The chain uses TRBV20-1 and TRBJ2-1; a possible D gene is TRBD1 (6 bases). Germline V gene data show CDR1 as DFQATT and CDR2 as SNEGSKA (reference sequence). The CDR3 length is 15 residues. The V end was cut by 2 bases, the J end by 0 bases, with 11 bases between. DNA for the CDR3: TGCAGTGCTAGACTGCCAGGGGCCTCCTACAATGAGCAGTTCTTC. Translated, it gives CSARLPGASYNEQFF.

In its sample, this clonotype was seen many times. J is TRBJ1-5 and V is TRBV7-2; 8 bases line up with TRBD1. This CDR3 comprises 13 residues. The germline CDR1 and CDR2 sequences are SGHTA and FQGNSA. The junction had 4 bases not matched to a gene; V was cut back by 5 bases and J by 7 bases. CDR3 residues: CASSTTGEQPQHF. The CDR3 DNA is TGTGCCAGCAGCACGACAGGGGAGCAGCCCCAGCATTTT.